These T cell receptor beta chains were read from a single sample in a study of response to subunit inactivated influenza vaccine. TCRdb passed the RT-PCR reads through MiXCR, listing each CDR3 protein once. Of roughly 570,000 distinct CDR3 sequences in the sample, 14% were seen once. Specimen: PBMCs from blood, collected roughly 13 days after vaccination. The receptors stem from a man in his forties or fifties who received an inactivated influenza vaccine. Each CDR3 is given with its conserved first and last residue. D genes are given only for firm matches. Clone size is shown for a subset of rows, as once, few, many or a class of expanded clone.

v_call: TRBV14; j_call: TRBJ1-2; clone_size: few; d_call: -; cdr3_nt: TGTGCCAGCAGCCGGGCCCGAGGGGGCTACACCTTC; cdr3_aa: CASSRARGGYTF
v_call: TRBV11-1; j_call: TRBJ2-1; clone_size: -; d_call: TRBD2; cdr3_nt: TGTGCCAGCAGCTTAAGCGCGGCTAGCGGGGGGAATGAGCAGTTCTTC; cdr3_aa: CASSLSAASGGNEQFF
v_call: TRBV4-2; j_call: TRBJ1-1; clone_size: few; d_call: -; cdr3_nt: TGTGCCAGCAGCCAAGATCGAACCGGGACGGCAGAAGCTTTCTTT; cdr3_aa: CASSQDRTGTAEAFF
v_call: TRBV7-2; j_call: TRBJ2-5; clone_size: few; d_call: TRBD2; cdr3_nt: TGTGCCAGCAGCCCCCGGGGGGTGCAAGAGACCCAGTACTTC; cdr3_aa: CASSPRGVQETQYF
v_call: TRBV12-3/TRBV12-4; j_call: TRBJ1-1; clone_size: -; d_call: -; cdr3_nt: TGTGCCAGCAGTTTATTCTTTGAAACTGAAGCTTTCTTT; cdr3_aa: CASSLFFETEAFF
v_call: TRBV4-2; j_call: TRBJ2-1; clone_size: -; d_call: -; cdr3_nt: TGTGCCAGCAGCCAAGTGGAGCTACCGAGGTGGCTGTTCTTC; cdr3_aa: CASSQVELPRWLFF
v_call: TRBV4-3; j_call: TRBJ1-1; clone_size: -; d_call: -; cdr3_nt: TGCGCCAGCAGCCAAGAGCGGGGTTATACTGAAGCTTTCTTT; cdr3_aa: CASSQERGYTEAFF
v_call: TRBV7-2; j_call: TRBJ2-7; clone_size: few; d_call: TRBD1; cdr3_nt: TGTGCCAGCAGCTTTGGACAGGGGGCCGAGCAGTACTTC; cdr3_aa: CASSFGQGAEQYF
v_call: TRBV5-4; j_call: TRBJ2-5; clone_size: few; d_call: TRBD1; cdr3_nt: TGTGCCAGCAGCGGGGGGACAGGGGGTCTCGAGACCCAGTACTTC; cdr3_aa: CASSGGTGGLETQYF
v_call: TRBV7-9; j_call: TRBJ2-3; clone_size: -; d_call: -; cdr3_nt: TGTGCCAGCAGCTTAGCGGAAGGGATAAGTACGCAGTATTTT; cdr3_aa: CASSLAEGISTQYF
v_call: TRBV4-2; j_call: TRBJ2-7; clone_size: few; d_call: -; cdr3_nt: TGTGCCAGCAGCCATGGTGGGGTAACCTACGAGCAGTACTTC; cdr3_aa: CASSHGGVTYEQYF
v_call: TRBV24-1; j_call: TRBJ2-2; clone_size: few; d_call: -; cdr3_nt: TGTGCCACCAGTGATATCCAGAACACCGGGGAGCTGTTTTTT; cdr3_aa: CATSDIQNTGELFF
v_call: TRBV4-1; j_call: TRBJ2-2; clone_size: few; d_call: TRBD1; cdr3_nt: TGCGCCAGCAGCCAAGACCAGGGGGCTAACGGGGAGCTGTTTTTT; cdr3_aa: CASSQDQGANGELFF
v_call: TRBV2; j_call: TRBJ1-4; clone_size: few; d_call: TRBD1; cdr3_nt: TGTGCCAGCGGAGTGACAGGGGATAATGAAAAACTGTTTTTT; cdr3_aa: CASGVTGDNEKLFF
v_call: TRBV20-1; j_call: TRBJ2-7; clone_size: -; d_call: TRBD2; cdr3_nt: TGCAGTGCTAGACTCTTCGGACTAGCCTACGAGCAGTACTTC; cdr3_aa: CSARLFGLAYEQYF
v_call: TRBV6-2/TRBV6-3; j_call: TRBJ1-1; clone_size: -; d_call: -; cdr3_nt: TGTGCCAGCAGTTACTCAAAGGGAGGCTTGAACACTGAAGCTTTCTTT; cdr3_aa: CASSYSKGGLNTEAFF